These 19 T cell receptor beta chains were sequenced from one sample in a study of CD8 T cells in ankylosing spondylitis. Each CDR3 protein gets one entry after TCRdb re-called the 5' RACE reads with MiXCR. The sample includes 300,000 to 400,000 distinct CDR3 sequences, around 10% of them seen just once. Sequenced sample: blood, either unsorted or a sorted T cell fraction (not recorded which). The source of these receptors is a female donor with ankylosing spondylitis or in good health (not recorded which).

This clonotype was seen at least ten times. The CDR3 reads CSARGTGGPTDTQYF. As DNA, the CDR3 is TGCAGTGCTAGAGGTACAGGGGGCCCCACAGATACGCAGTATTTT. This rearrangement joins TRBV20-1 to TRBJ2-3; 9 bases line up with TRBD1. Germline CDR1 reads DFQATT; CDR2 reads SNEGSKA (reference sequence). V shed 1 base, J shed 2 bases, and the junction held 4 bases outside the gene matches. This CDR3 is 15 amino acids long.

The table lists this clonotype with many counts. J is TRBJ2-1 and V is TRBV9, with TRBD1 matching over 7 bases. Germline V CDR1 and CDR2: SGDLS, YYNGEE. Germline trimming cut 3 bases from V and 4 bases from J; bases unmatched to any gene: 1. This CDR3 region has 13 residues. CDR3 amino acids: CASSAGQYNEQFF. The CDR3 DNA is TGTGCCAGCAGCGCGGGACAGTACAATGAGCAGTTCTTC.

Ten or more counts support this clonotype. V gene TRBV16 combines with J gene TRBJ1-2; 8 bases align to TRBD1. J was trimmed by 6 bases and V by 3 bases; bases with no gene match: 12. Germline V CDR1 and CDR2: KGHSY, FQNENV. CDR3 length: 16 residues. CDR3 in DNA: TGTGCCAGCAGCCAGTCTACCCCGACAGGGGACGATGGCTACACCTTC. Translated: CASSQSTPTGDDGYTF.

This clonotype was seen a handful of times. The chain uses TRBV10-3 and TRBJ1-6; 7 bases agree with TRBD1. V lost 4 bases, J lost 8 bases, and 11 bases stayed unmatched. CDR1 ENHRY and CDR2 SYGVKD come from the germline V gene. This CDR3 is 16 amino acids long. CDR3 sequence (DNA): TGTGCCATCAGTGGGGAGGGGGCCACTGGGCATTCACCCCTCCACTTT. This sequence encodes CAISGEGATGHSPLHF.

Regarding this clonotype: A read error is possible here, since a much larger clone lies one base away. V usage is TRBV27 and J usage is TRBJ2-1, with D perhaps matching TRBD1 (6 bases). The CDR3 is 13 residues long. V dropped 6 bases and J dropped 5 bases, with 11 bases sitting between them. The germline V gene encodes CDR1 MNHEY and CDR2 SMNVEV (reference sequence). This CDR3 reads CASSWTADNEQFF. The CDR3 DNA reads TGTGCCAGCAGCTGGACAGCCGACAATGAGCAGTTCTTC.

This clonotype occurred many times. This chain connects TRBV20-1 to TRBJ1-5; unclear D gene. The CDR3 has 16 amino acids. Trimming left V 1 base short and J 0 bases short, with 13 bases between. Germline values: CDR1 DFQATT, CDR2 SNEGSKA (reference sequence). The chain's CDR3 is CSARGRGRYSNQPQHF. CDR3 DNA sequence: TGCAGTGCTAGAGGGCGAGGACGGTATAGCAATCAGCCCCAGCATTTT.

The chain combines TRBV5-1 with TRBJ2-4, with 11 bases aligning to TRBD1. This CDR3 is 16 amino acids long. Trimming at V came to 3 bases and at J to 8 bases, leaving 10 bases not matched to a gene. CDR1 and CDR2 (germline): SGHRS, YFSETQ. The CDR3 reads CASSWEGQGARDIQYF. The CDR3 DNA reads TGCGCCAGCAGCTGGGAAGGACAGGGGGCGCGGGACATTCAGTACTTC.

This clonotype was found a few times. The chain joins TRBV5-1 to TRBJ2-1, with a tentative D call TRBD1 (5 bases). The CDR3 extends over 16 amino acids. V lost 0 bases and J 1 base, leaving 11 bases between the germline ends. CDR1 is SGHRS, CDR2 YFSETQ, per germline. As DNA, the CDR3 is TGCGCCAGCAGCTTGGGGCAGGGCCATTCCTACAATGAGCAGTTCTTC. As protein: CASSLGQGHSYNEQFF.

Many counts were recorded for this clonotype. The gene calls are TRBV20-1 and TRBJ2-7, with no clear D. Germline V gene data show CDR1 as DFQATT and CDR2 as SNEGSKA (reference sequence). This CDR3 comprises 14 residues. V lost 3 bases and J lost 5, with 17 bases in between. CDR3 nucleotides: TGCAGTGCTAGCCCAGAATGGGGTGTCAACGAGCAGTACTTC. Amino acid sequence: CSASPEWGVNEQYF.

The gene calls are TRBV5-1 and TRBJ2-5, with D unresolved. V was cut by 1 base and J by 3 bases, with 13 bases left in between. Germline V CDR1 and CDR2: SGHRS, YFSETQ. The CDR3 is made up of 15 amino acids. The CDR3 reads CASSLQAQAKETQYF. DNA of the CDR3: TGCGCCAGCAGCTTGCAAGCGCAAGCGAAAGAGACCCAGTACTTC.

There are many counts of this clonotype. The CDR3 region is CASSSGIKYEQFF. The CDR3 nucleotides are TGCGCCAGCTCCAGCGGGATTAAATATGAGCAGTTCTTC. The V call is TRBV10-1, the J call TRBJ2-1, with TRBD2 identical over 7 bases. The length of the CDR3 is 13 residues. CDR1 and CDR2 from the germline V gene are WNHNN and SYGVQD (reference sequence). V was clipped by 8 bases and J by 8 bases; unmatched bases: 9.

This clonotype has at least ten counts. The chain has TRBV28 and TRBJ2-3; 7 bases align to TRBD1. Germline V gene sequence: CDR1 MDHEN, CDR2 SYDVKM. The CDR3 contains 16 residues. With 2 bases clipped from V and 1 base from J, the junction kept 6 bases outside the gene matches. The CDR3 protein is CASSLNRGPGTDTQYF. The CDR3 nucleotides are TGTGCCAGCAGTTTAAACAGGGGACCTGGCACAGATACGCAGTATTTT.

This clonotype was detected many times. The CDR3 DNA reads TGTGCCAGCAGTTTGTTGGTGTTACCCTCGGGGACCGGGGAGCTGTTTTTT. It yields the protein CASSLLVLPSGTGELFF. The chain employs TRBV28 and TRBJ2-2; perhaps TRBD2 as D (5 bases). This CDR3 has 17 residues. The germline V gene encodes CDR1 MDHEN and CDR2 SYDVKM. V was trimmed by 3 bases and J by 5 bases, leaving 19 bases between them.

The gene calls are TRBV28 and TRBJ2-2; TRBD1 aligns across 9 bases. CDR1 and CDR2 (germline): MDHEN, SYDVKM. Trimming cost V 11 bases and J 1 base; bases outside gene matches: 11. The CDR3 extends over 16 amino acids. CDR3 nucleotide sequence: TGTGCCGGCGGAGGACCGGGACAGGGGAACACCGGGGAGCTGTTTTTT. This encodes CAGGGPGQGNTGELFF.

The sample holds a few counts of this clonotype. The chain has TRBV5-1 and TRBJ2-7; D gene uncertain. V dropped 4 bases and J dropped 3 bases, with 11 bases sitting between them. Germline values: CDR1 SGHRS, CDR2 YFSETQ. The CDR3 spans 13 residues. The DNA for the CDR3 is TGCGCCAGCAGCGGTGTTGGAGTCTACGAGCAGTACTTC. Amino acids: CASSGVGVYEQYF.

V gene TRBV23-1 combines with J gene TRBJ2-7; no clear D. TRBV23-1 is designated an ORF whose function remains uncertain. The CDR3 spans 17 residues. V dropped 0 bases and J dropped 6 bases, with 21 bases sitting between them. The CDR3: CASSQSLGTRADCEQYF. CDR3 nucleotides: TGCGCCAGCAGTCAATCGTTAGGTACTCGGGCCGACTGCGAGCAGTACTTC.

This clonotype was counted at least ten times. The V call is TRBV20-1, the J call TRBJ2-4, with D unresolved. The CDR3 is 13 residues long. Trimming left V 0 bases short and J 8 bases short, with 11 bases between. In germline, CDR1 is DFQATT, CDR2 SNEGSKA (reference sequence). The CDR3 DNA reads as TGCAGTGCTAGAGAGGGTCAGAAAGACATTCAGTACTTC. Translation gives CSAREGQKDIQYF.

This clonotype appeared a few times. The chain employs TRBV27 and TRBJ2-2, with TRBD1 identical over 10 bases. The CDR3 runs to 17 residues. CDR1 is MNHEY, CDR2 SMNVEV, per germline (reference sequence). The ends lost 6 bases at V and 7 bases at J; junction bases unmatched: 14. DNA for the CDR3: TGTGCCAGCAGACTTAAGGGGGGACAGGGGCTGTTCGGGGAGCTGTTTTTT. It yields the protein CASRLKGGQGLFGELFF.

With regard to this clonotype: A single base separates this from a much larger clone, so it may be a read error. The CDR3 spells CATSQDAARQIYNEQFF. The CDR3 DNA sequence: TGTGCCACCAGCCAAGATGCGGCTCGGCAGATCTACAATGAGCAGTTCTTC. The rearrangement uses TRBV3-1 and TRBJ2-1; D is ambiguous. CDR3 length: 17 residues. The germline V gene has CDR1 LGHDT and CDR2 YNNKEL (reference sequence).